This TCR beta chain was recorded in a study of Ad26.COV2.S vaccination and SARS-CoV-2 variants. Data came from immunoSEQ multiplex PCR; TCRdb stores just in-frame clones and leaves some out. Of about 350,000 clones in the sample, around 88% were seen once. This clone was observed a single time. The treatment: roughly 19 received Ad26.COV2.S at low or high dose, single or two shots; 5 received placebo; per-sample allocation not given. Day 63 following the first vaccine or placebo injection was when the samples were taken. V lost 6 bases, J lost 4 bases, and 11 bases stayed unmatched. CDR3 length equals 16 residues. Germline values: CDR1 SGHVS, CDR2 FQNEAQ.

This specimen consisted of peripheral blood, obtained in a trial of Ad26.COV2.S vaccine versus placebo. The sequence was obtained from a person aged 18-65 years who received the Ad26.COV2.S COVID-19 vaccine or a placebo. The gene calls are TRBV7-8 and TRBJ2-7; 11 nucleotides line up with TRBD1. This CDR3 reads CASRPTPGQGVYEQYF. In DNA form, the CDR3 reads TGTGCCAGCAGACCCACTCCGGGACAGGGGGTTTACGAGCAGTACTTC.